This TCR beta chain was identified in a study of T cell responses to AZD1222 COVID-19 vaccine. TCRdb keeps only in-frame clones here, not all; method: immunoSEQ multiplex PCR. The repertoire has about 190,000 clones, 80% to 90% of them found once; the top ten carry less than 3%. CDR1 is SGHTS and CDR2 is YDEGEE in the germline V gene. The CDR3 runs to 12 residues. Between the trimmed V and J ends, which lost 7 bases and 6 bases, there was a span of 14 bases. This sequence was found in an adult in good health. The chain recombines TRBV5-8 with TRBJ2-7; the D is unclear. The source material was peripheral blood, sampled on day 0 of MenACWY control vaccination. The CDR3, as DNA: TGTGCCAGCTTTCTTAGGGTGGGCGAGCAGTACTTC. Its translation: CASFLRVGEQYF.